These 30 T cell receptor beta chains were all obtained from the same sample, sequenced in a study of blood T cell repertoires in COVID-19. Sequenced by immunoSEQ multiplex PCR; TCRdb stores in-frame clones only, minus some. This table holds around 150,000 clones, 60% to 80% found once. What was sequenced was peripheral blood. The receptors come from a man in his 70s with acute or convalescent COVID-19.

The CDR3 is CASSLGDTEAFF. CDR3 nucleotide sequence: TGTGCCAGCAGTTTAGGAGACACTGAAGCTTTCTTT. The V gene is TRBV12-3 or TRBV12-4, the J gene TRBJ1-1, with D unclear. There are 12 residues in the CDR3. The germline V and J ends were trimmed by 1 base and 3 bases, with 3 bases remaining between them.

This clone was counted a few times. The chain links TRBV3-1 (or the pseudogene TRBV3-2) to TRBJ2-2, with 12 bases lining up with TRBD2. Trimming took 3 bases from V and 11 from J; bases not matched to a gene: 7. Per germline, CDR1 LGHDT and CDR2 YNNKEL (reference sequence). The CDR3 has 15 amino acids. The CDR3 sequence is CASSHASGGGRELFF. DNA of the CDR3: TGTGCCAGCAGCCATGCTAGCGGGGGGGGAAGAGAGCTGTTTTTT.

The gene calls are TRBV6-1 and TRBJ2-7, with D tentatively TRBD1 (5 bases). This CDR3 contains 16 residues. V was cut by 1 base and J by 0 bases, with 13 bases left in between. The germline V gene has CDR1 MNHNS and CDR2 SASEGT. The CDR3 spells CASSEVPTAISYEQYF. CDR3 DNA sequence: TGTGCCAGCAGTGAAGTGCCGACAGCCATCTCCTACGAGCAGTACTTC.

This chain uses TRBV21-1 with TRBJ1-5. TRBV21-1 is recorded as a pseudogene. The CDR3 has 15 amino acids. The CDR3 DNA is TGTGCCAGCAGCAAAGAGCGAGGGCCCAATCAGCCCCAGCATTTT. This translates into CASSKERGPNQPQHF.

This chain uses TRBV9 with TRBJ2-5; no firm D call. V was shortened by 1 base and J by 2 bases, with 12 bases between the two germline ends. CDR3 length: 15 residues. Germline CDR1 SGDLS, CDR2 YYNGEE. The chain's CDR3 is CASSVRVGSQETQYF. The CDR3 DNA reads as TGTGCCAGCAGCGTACGGGTCGGCAGTCAAGAGACCCAGTACTTC.

Here the CDR3 reads CASSLDSNTEAFF. The CDR3 bases are TGTGCCAGCAGCTTAGACTCGAACACTGAAGCTTTCTTT. This chain joins TRBV5-4 and TRBJ1-1, with unresolved D. CDR1 and CDR2 from the germline V gene are SGHNT and YYREEE (reference sequence). V was trimmed by 2 bases and J by 1 base, leaving 6 bases between them. The CDR3 is 13 residues long.

The chain employs TRBV24-1 and TRBJ2-4; maybe TRBD1 (6 bases). The V and J ends lost 4 bases and 0 bases respectively, with 9 bases between them. CDR3 size: 15 residues. The germline V gene encodes CDR1 KGHDR and CDR2 SFDVKD. Here the CDR3 DNA reads TGTGCCACCAGTGACGTACAGGGAGCCAAAAACATTCAGTACTTC. Residues: CATSDVQGAKNIQYF.

Comment on this clone: Within the sample, other DNA sequences also encode this same CDR3. This rearrangement joins TRBV2 to TRBJ2-7, with D possibly matching TRBD2 (5 bases). This CDR3 region has 12 residues. Between the trimmed V and J ends, which lost 8 bases and 0 bases, there was a span of 8 bases. From germline, CDR1 is SNHLY and CDR2 FYNNEI. For the CDR3, the DNA is TGTGCCAGCCGGGATACCTCCTACGAGCAGTACTTC. This sequence encodes CASRDTSYEQYF.

V is TRBV7-2 and J is TRBJ2-3; 7 positions agree with TRBD2. Germline V gene lookup returns CDR1 SGHTA and CDR2 FQGNSA. J lost 1 base, V lost 5 bases, and 9 bases had no gene match. This CDR3 is 16 amino acids long. CDR3 nucleotides: TGTGCCAGCAGCCCCGCAGCGGGGAGAGGCACAGATACGCAGTATTTT. It yields the protein CASSPAAGRGTDTQYF.

The gene calls are TRBV18 and TRBJ1-2; weak D call: TRBD1 (5 bases). The CDR3 has 16 amino acids. Germline CDR1 KGHSH, CDR2 LQKENI. The V gene lost 3 bases and the J gene lost 0 bases, with 14 bases spanning the gap. CDR3 sequence (DNA): TGTGCCAGCTCACCCTTAGACAGTCACTCTAACTATGGCTACACCTTC. Protein product: CASSPLDSHSNYGYTF.

The V gene is TRBV5-6, the J gene TRBJ1-4; 8 bases agree with TRBD1. V was clipped by 0 bases and J by 7 bases; unmatched bases: 5. The CDR3 extends over 15 amino acids. The germline gives CDR1 SGHDT, CDR2 YYEEEE. In DNA form, the CDR3 reads TGTGCCAGCAGCTTGGCCCGCAGGGGGCTTGAAAAACTGTTTTTT. Its translation is CASSLARRGLEKLFF.

The chain joins TRBV25-1 to TRBJ1-5, with 7 positions matching TRBD1. With 8 bases clipped from V and 2 bases from J, the junction kept 6 bases outside the gene matches. Germline-derived CDR1 and CDR2 are MGHDK and SYGVNS. The CDR3 runs to 14 residues. CDR3 protein: CASSAGTGNQPQHF. The CDR3 coding sequence is TGTGCCAGCTCAGCCGGGACAGGCAATCAGCCCCAGCATTTT.

The chain is built from TRBV7-2 and TRBJ1-1, with TRBD1 as a possible D gene (5 bases). Germline lookup yields CDR1 SGHTA and CDR2 FQGNSA. The CDR3 contains 15 residues. Deletions cut 3 bases from V and 0 bases from J, with 11 bases between. The CDR3 nucleotides are TGTGCCAGCAGCTTCCGACAGCGTATGAACACTGAAGCTTTCTTT. This sequence encodes CASSFRQRMNTEAFF.

The chain carries TRBV18 and TRBJ1-1, with a tentative D call TRBD1 (5 bases). The CDR3 is 14 amino acids. Germline CDR1 is KGHSH and CDR2 is LQKENI. Trimming took 4 bases from V and 1 from J, leaving 10 bases between them. CDR3 protein: CASSRGRGNTEAFF. In DNA, the CDR3 is TGTGCCAGCTCACGTGGGAGGGGGAACACTGAAGCTTTCTTT.

CDR3 protein: CASSPFSGRTYEQYF. The DNA of the CDR3 is TGTGCCAGCTCACCATTCAGCGGGAGGACCTACGAGCAGTACTTC. The chain joins TRBV18 to TRBJ2-7; 9 positions match TRBD2. Germline CDR1 KGHSH, CDR2 LQKENI. CDR3 size: 15 residues. Trimming took 2 bases from V and 2 from J; bases not matched to a gene: 4.

The V call is TRBV5-1, the J call TRBJ2-5; 8 bases are a match to TRBD1. The trim removed 0 bases at V and 7 bases at J, leaving 5 bases unmatched. Per the germline V gene, CDR1 is SGHRS and CDR2 is YFSETQ. CDR3 length equals 14 residues. The CDR3 loop reads CASSLEDRAATQYF. CDR3 nucleotides: TGCGCCAGCAGCTTGGAGGACAGGGCTGCGACCCAGTACTTC.

This chain uses TRBV5-4 with TRBJ2-7; a weak D match, TRBD2 (7 bases). This CDR3 has 15 amino acids. With 5 bases removed from V and 5 bases from J, the gap between germline ends came to 20 bases. CDR1 SGHNT and CDR2 YYREEE come from the germline V gene (reference sequence). The CDR3 DNA follows: TGTGCCAGCAGACTAGGATCCGGGGAGGGGGACGAGCAGTACTTC. This codes for CASRLGSGEGDEQYF.

The CDR3: CASRGRGIFSNQPQHF. Here the CDR3 DNA reads TGTGCCAGCAGAGGTCGCGGGATCTTTAGCAATCAGCCCCAGCATTTT. J is TRBJ1-5 and V is TRBV27; no firm D call. V lost 6 bases, J lost 0 bases, and 15 bases lay in between. Per the germline V gene, CDR1 is MNHEY and CDR2 is SMNVEV (reference sequence). The CDR3 sequence is 16 residues long.

This chain uses TRBV21-1 with TRBJ2-1; the DNA was not used to check the table's D call, TRBD2. TRBV21-1 is a pseudogene. The CDR3 length is 16 residues. The CDR3 spells CASSKALEREGREQFF. As DNA, the CDR3 is TGTGCCAGCAGCAAAGCGCTTGAGCGGGAGGGCCGAGAGCAGTTCTTC.

The chain carries TRBV4-1 and TRBJ1-6; D is perhaps TRBD1 (5 bases). The CDR3 has 15 residues. Germline V gene data show CDR1 as MGHRA and CDR2 as YSYEKL. The germline V and J ends were trimmed by 1 base and 4 bases, with 8 bases remaining between them. Written as DNA, the CDR3 is TGCGCCAGCAGCCAAGCAGGGCAATATAATTCACCCCTCCACTTT. Translated: CASSQAGQYNSPLHF.

This clone was recorded only once. The rearrangement links TRBV6-5 to TRBJ2-3; 8 positions agree with TRBD2. Trimming took 7 bases from V and 5 from J; bases not matched to a gene: 8. The CDR3 is 14 amino acids. Germline CDR1 is MNHEY and CDR2 is SVGAGI. CDR3 protein: CASTTGGLKDTQYF. The CDR3 bases are TGTGCCAGCACCACGGGGGGGTTAAAAGATACGCAGTATTTT.

The chain links TRBV2 to TRBJ2-7, with 7 nucleotides matching TRBD1. The V gene end was trimmed by 4 bases and the J gene end by 4 bases; junction bases not matched to a gene: 13. The CDR3 extends over 16 amino acids. Germline assignment: CDR1 SNHLY and CDR2 FYNNEI. The CDR3 here is CASSGRETGFSYEQYF. As DNA, the CDR3 is TGTGCCAGCAGTGGACGCGAGACAGGGTTTTCTTACGAGCAGTACTTC.

This clone appeared a few times. The chain couples TRBV25-1 to TRBJ2-7; TRBD1 matches at 8 bases. Germline-derived CDR1 and CDR2 are MGHDK and SYGVNS. The length of the CDR3 is 14 residues. After removal of 4 bases from V and 2 bases from J, the junction contained 4 bases not matched to a gene. As DNA, the CDR3 is TGTGCCAGCAGTGGAGGACAGGGAACCTACGAGCAGTACTTC. Its protein is CASSGGQGTYEQYF.

The chain has TRBV28 and TRBJ2-5; TRBD2 matches at 12 bases. Per the germline V gene, CDR1 is MDHEN and CDR2 is SYDVKM. J lost 3 bases, V lost 6 bases, and 5 bases had no gene match. The CDR3 covers 15 residues. The CDR3: CASSPGLAGKETQYF. CDR3 nucleotides: TGTGCCAGCAGCCCCGGACTAGCGGGAAAAGAGACCCAGTACTTC. The variable domain in full, with the rest retrieved from reference TRBV28 and TRBJ2-5, is DVKVTQSSRYLVKRTGEKVFLECVQDMDHENMFWYRQDPGLGLRLIYFSYDVKMKEKGDIPEGYSVSREKKERFSLILESASTNQTSMYLCASSPGLAGKETQYFGPGTRLLVL.

This clone was seen a handful of times. The chain carries TRBV27 and TRBJ2-2; TRBD2 is a possible D gene (6 bases). Germline-derived CDR1 and CDR2 are MNHEY and SMNVEV (reference sequence). The CDR3 has 16 residues. The V gene lost 5 bases and the J gene lost 5 bases, with 18 bases spanning the gap. The CDR3 nucleotides read TGTGCCAGCAGTCAACGGGACTGGAGAACAACCGGGGAGCTGTTTTTT. Translation gives CASSQRDWRTTGELFF.

V gene TRBV6-5 combines with J gene TRBJ2-7; 8 positions agree with TRBD1. The CDR3 is 15 residues long. Germline V CDR1 and CDR2: MNHEY, SVGAGI. Trimming took 8 bases from V and 1 from J; bases not matched to a gene: 10. The DNA of the CDR3 is TGTGCCAGCGATACCGGGACAGGAGGTTCCTACGAGCAGTACTTC. Translated, it gives CASDTGTGGSYEQYF.

This sequence joins TRBV11-3 and TRBJ2-7; TRBD1 aligns across 8 bases. The CDR3 covers 18 residues. Per germline, CDR1 SGHNT and CDR2 YENEEA. J was trimmed by 4 bases and V by 2 bases; bases with no gene match: 16. The chain's CDR3 is CASSLYPGQVARGYEQYF. CDR3 bases: TGTGCCAGCAGCTTATATCCGGGACAGGTGGCCCGAGGGTACGAGCAGTACTTC.

The CDR3 bases are TGCGCCAGCAGCTTGCAGGGCGACTCTGGAAACACCATATATTTT. The encoded protein is CASSLQGDSGNTIYF. The J gene is TRBJ1-3, the V gene TRBV4-1; tentatively, D is TRBD1 (5 bases). Between the trimmed V and J ends, which lost 5 bases and 0 bases, there was a span of 11 bases. The germline CDR1 and CDR2 sequences are MGHRA and YSYEKL. This CDR3 comprises 15 residues.

A few counts support this clone. The chain couples TRBV11-1 to TRBJ1-1; the match to TRBD1 covers 10 bases. Germline-derived CDR1 and CDR2 are SGHAT and FQDESV (reference sequence). CDR3 length: 15 residues. J was trimmed by 3 bases and V by 1 base; bases with no gene match: 2. This CDR3 reads CASSLGGTGDTEAFF. CDR3 coding DNA: TGTGCCAGCAGCTTAGGAGGGACAGGGGACACTGAAGCTTTCTTT.

V gene TRBV6-5 combines with J gene TRBJ2-2; no definite D call. V gave up 5 bases and J gave up 1 base, with 5 bases separating them. The CDR3 is 13 residues long. Germline CDR1 is MNHEY and CDR2 is SVGAGI. In DNA, the CDR3 is TGTGCCAGCAGTCCCAGGAACACCGGGGAGCTGTTTTTT. It yields the protein CASSPRNTGELFF.